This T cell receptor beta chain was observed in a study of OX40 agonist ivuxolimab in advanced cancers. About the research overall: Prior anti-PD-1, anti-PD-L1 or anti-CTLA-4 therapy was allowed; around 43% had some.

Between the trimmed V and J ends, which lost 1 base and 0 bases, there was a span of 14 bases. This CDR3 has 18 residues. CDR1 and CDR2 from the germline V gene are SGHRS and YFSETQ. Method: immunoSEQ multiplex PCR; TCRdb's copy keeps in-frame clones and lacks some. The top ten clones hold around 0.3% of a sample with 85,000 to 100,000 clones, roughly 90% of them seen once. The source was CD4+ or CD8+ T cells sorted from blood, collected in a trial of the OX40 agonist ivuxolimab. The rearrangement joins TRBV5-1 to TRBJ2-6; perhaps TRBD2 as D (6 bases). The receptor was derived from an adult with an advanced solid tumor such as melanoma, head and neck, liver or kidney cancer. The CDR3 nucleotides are TGCGCCAGCAGCTTGCTTCAGGGAGGACCCTCTGGGGCCAACGTCCTGACTTTC. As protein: CASSLLQGGPSGANVLTF.